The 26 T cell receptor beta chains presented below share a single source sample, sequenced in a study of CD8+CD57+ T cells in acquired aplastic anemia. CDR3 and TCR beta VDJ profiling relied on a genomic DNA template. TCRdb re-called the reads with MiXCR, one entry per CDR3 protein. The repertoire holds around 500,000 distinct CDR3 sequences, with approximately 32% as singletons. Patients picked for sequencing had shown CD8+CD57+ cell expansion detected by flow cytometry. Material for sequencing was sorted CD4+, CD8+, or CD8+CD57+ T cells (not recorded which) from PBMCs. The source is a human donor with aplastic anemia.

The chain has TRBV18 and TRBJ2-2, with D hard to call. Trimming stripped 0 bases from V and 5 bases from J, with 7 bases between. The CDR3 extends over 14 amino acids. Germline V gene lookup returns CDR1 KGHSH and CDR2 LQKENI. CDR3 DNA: TGTGCCAGCTCACCACCAACAGAAACCGGGGAGCTGTTTTTT. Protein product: CASSPPTETGELFF.

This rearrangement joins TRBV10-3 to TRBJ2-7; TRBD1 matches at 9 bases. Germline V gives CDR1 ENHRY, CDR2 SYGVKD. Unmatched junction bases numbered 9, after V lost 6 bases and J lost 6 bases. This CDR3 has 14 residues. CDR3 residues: CAIRGGGTGTEQYF. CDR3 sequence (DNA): TGTGCCATCAGGGGGGGCGGGACAGGGACCGAGCAGTACTTC.

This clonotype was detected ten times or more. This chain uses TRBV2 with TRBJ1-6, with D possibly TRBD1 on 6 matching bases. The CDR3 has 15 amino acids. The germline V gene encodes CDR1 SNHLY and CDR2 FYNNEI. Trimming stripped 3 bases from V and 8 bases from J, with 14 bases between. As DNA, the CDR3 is TGTGCCAGCAGTGAGGCCACAGGGTTGGATTCACCCCTCCACTTT. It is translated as CASSEATGLDSPLHF.

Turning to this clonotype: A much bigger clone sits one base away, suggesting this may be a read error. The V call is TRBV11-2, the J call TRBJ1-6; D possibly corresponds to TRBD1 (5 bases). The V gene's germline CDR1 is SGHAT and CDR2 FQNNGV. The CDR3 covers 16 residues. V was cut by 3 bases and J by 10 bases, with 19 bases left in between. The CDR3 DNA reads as TGTGCCAGCAGCTTCGGGGACGGCTCAGGTGGCTCACCCCTCCACTTT. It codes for CASSFGDGSGGSPLHF.

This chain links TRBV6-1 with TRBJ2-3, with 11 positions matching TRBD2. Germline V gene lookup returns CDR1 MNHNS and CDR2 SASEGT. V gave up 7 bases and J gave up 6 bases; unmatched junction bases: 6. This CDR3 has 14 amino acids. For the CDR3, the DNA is TGTGCCAGCACAGGTAGCGGGGGGGCGGATACGCAGTATTTT. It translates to CASTGSGGADTQYF.

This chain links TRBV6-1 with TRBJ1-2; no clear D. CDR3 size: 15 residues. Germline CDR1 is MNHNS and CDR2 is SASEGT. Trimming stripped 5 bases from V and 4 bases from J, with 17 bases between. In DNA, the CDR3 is TGTGCCAGCAGTAGGGCGGCCACGGTTGCCTATGGCTACACCTTC. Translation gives CASSRAATVAYGYTF.

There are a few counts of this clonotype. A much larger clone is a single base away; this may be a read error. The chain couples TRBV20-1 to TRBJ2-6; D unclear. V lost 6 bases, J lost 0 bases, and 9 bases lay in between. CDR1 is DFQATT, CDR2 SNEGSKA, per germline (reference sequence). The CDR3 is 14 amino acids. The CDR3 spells CSALAASGANVLTF. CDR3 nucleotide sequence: TGCAGTGCCCTCGCGGCCTCTGGGGCCAACGTCCTGACTTTC.

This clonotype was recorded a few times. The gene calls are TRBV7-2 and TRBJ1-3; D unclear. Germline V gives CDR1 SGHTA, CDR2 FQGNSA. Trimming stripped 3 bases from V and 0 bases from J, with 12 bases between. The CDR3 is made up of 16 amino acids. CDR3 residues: CASSFALWGSGNTIYF. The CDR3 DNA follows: TGTGCCAGCAGCTTCGCGCTTTGGGGCTCTGGAAACACCATATATTTT.

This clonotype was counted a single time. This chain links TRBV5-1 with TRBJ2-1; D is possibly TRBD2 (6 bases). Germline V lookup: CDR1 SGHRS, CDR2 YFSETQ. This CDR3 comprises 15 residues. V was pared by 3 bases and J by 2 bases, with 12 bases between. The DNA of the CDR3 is TGCGCCAGCAGCTCGGTAGCGGAGGCCTACAATGAGCAGTTCTTC. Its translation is CASSSVAEAYNEQFF.

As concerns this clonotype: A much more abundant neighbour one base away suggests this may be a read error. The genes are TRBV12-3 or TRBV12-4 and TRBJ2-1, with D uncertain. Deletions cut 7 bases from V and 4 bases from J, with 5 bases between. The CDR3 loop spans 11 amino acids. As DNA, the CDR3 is TGTGCCAGCACCGTATACAATGAGCAGTTCTTC. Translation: CASTVYNEQFF.

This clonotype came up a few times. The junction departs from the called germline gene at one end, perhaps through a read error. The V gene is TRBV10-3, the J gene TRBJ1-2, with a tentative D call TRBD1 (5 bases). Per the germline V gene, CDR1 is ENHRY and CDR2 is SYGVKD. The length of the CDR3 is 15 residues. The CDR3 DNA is TGTGCCAGCAGTTACTTTAGGGGAACCAACTATGGCTACACCTTC. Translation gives CASSYFRGTNYGYTF.

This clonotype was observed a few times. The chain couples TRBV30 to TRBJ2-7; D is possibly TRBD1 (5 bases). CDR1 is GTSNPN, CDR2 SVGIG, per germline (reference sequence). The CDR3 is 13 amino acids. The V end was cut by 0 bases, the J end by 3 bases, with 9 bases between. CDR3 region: CAWSVGHYYEQYF. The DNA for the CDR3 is TGTGCCTGGAGTGTAGGACACTACTACGAGCAGTACTTC.

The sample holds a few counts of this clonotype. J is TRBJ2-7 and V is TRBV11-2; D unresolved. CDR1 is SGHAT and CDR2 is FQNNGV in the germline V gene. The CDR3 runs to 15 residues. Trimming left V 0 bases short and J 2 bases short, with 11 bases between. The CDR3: CASSLDPRDTYEQYF. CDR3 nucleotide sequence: TGTGCCAGCAGCTTAGACCCCAGAGATACCTACGAGCAGTACTTC.

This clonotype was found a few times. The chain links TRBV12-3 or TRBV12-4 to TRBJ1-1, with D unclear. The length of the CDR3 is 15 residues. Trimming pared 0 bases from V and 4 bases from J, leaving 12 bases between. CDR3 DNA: TGTGCCAGCAGTTTAGCCGGTGGGAGGGCCACTGAAGCTTTCTTT. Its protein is CASSLAGGRATEAFF.

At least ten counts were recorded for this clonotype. The CDR3: CASSLSLSGQETQYF. The CDR3 DNA reads TGTGCCAGCAGCCTATCGTTGTCAGGACAAGAGACCCAGTACTTC. The genes are TRBV7-6 and TRBJ2-5, with D hard to call. Trimming pared 5 bases from V and 2 bases from J, leaving 15 bases between. Germline V lookup: CDR1 SGHVS, CDR2 FNYEAQ. This CDR3 spans 15 amino acids.

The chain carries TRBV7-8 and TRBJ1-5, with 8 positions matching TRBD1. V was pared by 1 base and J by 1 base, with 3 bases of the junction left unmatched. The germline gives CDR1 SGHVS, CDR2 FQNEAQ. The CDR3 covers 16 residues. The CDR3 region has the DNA TGTGCCAGCAGCTTAGGGCAGGGGGCAAGCAATCAGCCCCAGCATTTT. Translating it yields CASSLGQGASNQPQHF.

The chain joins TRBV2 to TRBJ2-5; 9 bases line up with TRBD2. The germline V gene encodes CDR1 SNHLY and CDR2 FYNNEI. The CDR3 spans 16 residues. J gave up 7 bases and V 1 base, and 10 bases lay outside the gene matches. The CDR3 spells CASSEDWSGGSATQYF. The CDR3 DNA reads TGTGCCAGCAGTGAAGACTGGAGCGGGGGGTCCGCGACCCAGTACTTC.

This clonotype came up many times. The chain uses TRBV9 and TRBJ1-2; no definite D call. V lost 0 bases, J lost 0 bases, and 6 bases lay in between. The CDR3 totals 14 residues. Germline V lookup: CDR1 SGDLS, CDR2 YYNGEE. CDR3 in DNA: TGTGCCAGCAGCGTAGACCGCGCTAACTATGGCTACACCTTC. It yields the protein CASSVDRANYGYTF. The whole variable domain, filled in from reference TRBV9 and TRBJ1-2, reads DSGVTQTPKHLITATGQRVTLRCSPRSGDLSVYWYQQSLDQGLQFLIQYYNGEERAKGNILERFSAQQFPDLHSELNLSSLELGDSALYFCASSVDRANYGYTFGSGTRLTVV.

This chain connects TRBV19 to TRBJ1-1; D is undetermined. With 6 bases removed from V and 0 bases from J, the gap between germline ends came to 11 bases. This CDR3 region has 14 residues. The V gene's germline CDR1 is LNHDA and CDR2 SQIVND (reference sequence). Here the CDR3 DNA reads TGTGCCAGTAGCCCTGAAGAGCTGAACACTGAAGCTTTCTTT. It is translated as CASSPEELNTEAFF. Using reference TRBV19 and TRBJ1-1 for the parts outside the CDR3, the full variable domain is DGGITQSPKYLFRKEGQNVTLSCEQNLNHDAMYWYRQDPGQGLRLIYYSQIVNDFQKGDIAEGYSVSREKKESFPLTVTSAQKNPTAFYLCASSPEELNTEAFFGQGTRLTVV.

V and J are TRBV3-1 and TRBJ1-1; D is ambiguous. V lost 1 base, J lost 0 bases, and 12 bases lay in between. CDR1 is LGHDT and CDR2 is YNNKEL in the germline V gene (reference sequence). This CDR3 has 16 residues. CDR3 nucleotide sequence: TGTGCCAGCAGCCAAGGTCTAGGAGCTATGAACACTGAAGCTTTCTTT. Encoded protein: CASSQGLGAMNTEAFF.

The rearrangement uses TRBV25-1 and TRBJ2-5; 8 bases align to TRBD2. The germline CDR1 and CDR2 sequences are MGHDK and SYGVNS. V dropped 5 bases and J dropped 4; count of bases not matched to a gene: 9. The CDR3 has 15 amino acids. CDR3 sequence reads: CASSYVAGRGETQYF. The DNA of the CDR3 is TGTGCCAGCAGTTATGTAGCGGGGCGGGGAGAGACCCAGTACTTC.

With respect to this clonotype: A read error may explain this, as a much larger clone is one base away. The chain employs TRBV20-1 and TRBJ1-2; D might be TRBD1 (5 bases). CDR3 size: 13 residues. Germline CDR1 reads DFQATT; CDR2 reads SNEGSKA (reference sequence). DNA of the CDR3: TGCAGTGCTCCCAGGACAATGACTTATGACTACACCTTC. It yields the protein CSAPRTMTYDYTF.

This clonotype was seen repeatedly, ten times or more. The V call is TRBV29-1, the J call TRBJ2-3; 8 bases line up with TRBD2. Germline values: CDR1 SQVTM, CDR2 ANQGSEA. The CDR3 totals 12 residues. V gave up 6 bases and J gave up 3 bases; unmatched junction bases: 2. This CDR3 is CSVLAVTDTQYF. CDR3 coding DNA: TGCAGCGTACTAGCGGTTACAGATACGCAGTATTTT.

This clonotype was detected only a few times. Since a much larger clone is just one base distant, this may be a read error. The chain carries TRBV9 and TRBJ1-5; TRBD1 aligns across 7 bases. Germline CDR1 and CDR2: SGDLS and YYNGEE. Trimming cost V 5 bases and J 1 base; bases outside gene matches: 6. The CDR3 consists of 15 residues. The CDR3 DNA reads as TGTGCCAGCAGTGCTCAGGGGGACAGCAATCAGCCCCAGCATTTT. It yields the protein CASSAQGDSNQPQHF.

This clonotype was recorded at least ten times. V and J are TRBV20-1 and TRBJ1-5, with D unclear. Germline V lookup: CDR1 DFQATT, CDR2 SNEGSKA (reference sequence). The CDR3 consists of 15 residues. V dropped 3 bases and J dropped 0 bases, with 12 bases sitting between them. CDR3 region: CSASEGFYSNQPQHF. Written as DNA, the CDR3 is TGCAGTGCTAGCGAAGGGTTCTATAGCAATCAGCCCCAGCATTTT.

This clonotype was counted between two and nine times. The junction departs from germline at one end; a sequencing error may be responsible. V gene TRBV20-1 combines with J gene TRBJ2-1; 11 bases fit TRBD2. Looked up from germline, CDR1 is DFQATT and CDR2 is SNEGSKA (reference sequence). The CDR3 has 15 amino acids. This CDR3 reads CSARLTSGGSRELFF. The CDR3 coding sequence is TGCAGTGCTAGACTAACTAGCGGGGGTTCGCGTGAGCTGTTCTTC.